The table lists the clone carrying this TCR beta chain with a count of one. The antigen remains unidentified. The study ran its PCR with 60 Vbeta and 13 Jbeta primers. Produced via immunoSEQ multiplex PCR; TCRdb's table is partial and in-frame only. The repertoire holds fewer than 250,000 clones, with over 75% as singletons. These data come from a study of cytomegalovirus exposure and HLA in healthy donors. Study observations and caveats: The authors later linked a missense DCLRE1C variant to TCR beta V- and J-gene trimming.

This CDR3 is 15 amino acids long. V lost 3 bases, J lost 3 bases, and 11 bases lay in between. The germline gives CDR1 LNHDA, CDR2 SQIVND (reference sequence). Sequencing was performed on PBMCs. V usage is TRBV19 and J usage is TRBJ2-2; D is perhaps TRBD1 (6 bases). This TCR was sampled from a male donor in good health and CMV-seronegative. CDR3 residues: CASSIAGVDTGELFF. CDR3 DNA sequence: TGTGCCAGTAGTATCGCAGGGGTGGACACCGGGGAGCTGTTTTTT.